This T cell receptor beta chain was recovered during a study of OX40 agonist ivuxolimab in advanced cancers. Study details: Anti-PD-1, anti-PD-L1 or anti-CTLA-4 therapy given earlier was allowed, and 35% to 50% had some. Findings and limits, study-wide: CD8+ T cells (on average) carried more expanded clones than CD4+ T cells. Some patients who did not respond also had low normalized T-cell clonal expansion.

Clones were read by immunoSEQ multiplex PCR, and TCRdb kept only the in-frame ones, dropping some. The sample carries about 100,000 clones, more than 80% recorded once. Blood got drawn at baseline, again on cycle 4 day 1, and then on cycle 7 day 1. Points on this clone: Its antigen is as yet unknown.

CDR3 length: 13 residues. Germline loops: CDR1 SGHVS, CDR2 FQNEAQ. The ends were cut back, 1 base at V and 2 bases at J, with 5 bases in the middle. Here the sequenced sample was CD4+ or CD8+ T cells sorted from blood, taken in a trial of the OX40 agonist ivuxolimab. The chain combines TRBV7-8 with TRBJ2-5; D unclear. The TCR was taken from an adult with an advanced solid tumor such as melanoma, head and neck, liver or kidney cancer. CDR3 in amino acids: CASSLGGQETQYF. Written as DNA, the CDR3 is TGTGCCAGCAGCTTAGGGGGTCAAGAGACCCAGTACTTC.